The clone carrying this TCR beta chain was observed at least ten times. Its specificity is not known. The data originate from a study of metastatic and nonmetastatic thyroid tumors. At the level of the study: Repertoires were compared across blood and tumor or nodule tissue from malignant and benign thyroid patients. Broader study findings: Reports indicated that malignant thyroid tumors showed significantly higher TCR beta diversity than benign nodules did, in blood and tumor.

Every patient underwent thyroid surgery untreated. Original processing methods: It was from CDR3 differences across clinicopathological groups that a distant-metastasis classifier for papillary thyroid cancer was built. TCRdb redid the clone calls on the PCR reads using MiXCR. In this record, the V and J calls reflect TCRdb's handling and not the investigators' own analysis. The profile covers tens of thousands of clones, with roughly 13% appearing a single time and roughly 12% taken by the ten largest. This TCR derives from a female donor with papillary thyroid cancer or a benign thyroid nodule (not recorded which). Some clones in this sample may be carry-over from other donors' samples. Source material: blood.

In nucleotides, the CDR3 is TGCGCCAGCAGCCAAGATCGGTGGAACACCGGGGAGCTGTTTTTT. This encodes CASSQDRWNTGELFF. The chain couples TRBV4-3 to TRBJ2-2; D remains unclear. V shed 0 bases and J shed 1 base, with 6 bases lying between them. The germline V gene encodes CDR1 LGHNA and CDR2 YSLEER. The CDR3 is 15 residues long.